This T cell receptor (beta chain) was recovered during a study of T cell responses to AZD1222 COVID-19 vaccine. Study outcomes and limitations: In a largely white British group with more females than males, clonal diversity was possibly underestimated. The span of vaccine-associated CD4 TCRs extended across spike, with dominance at 160-218 and 743-854. The breadth and depth of Spike-specific TCRs increased once two AZD1222 doses had been given. Nearly half of spike-specific TCRs reportedly target unmutated variant regions.

This clone appeared once. The antigen remains undetermined. Profiling relied on immunoSEQ multiplex PCR, and the TCRdb table lists in-frame clones only, not all of them. There are 82,000 or so clones in the sample; roughly 90% occur only once, and about 5% lies in the top ten. The sample in question was peripheral blood, obtained on day 0 of AZD1222 vaccination. The receptor was isolated from an adult in good health.

DNA of the CDR3: TGCGCCAGCAGCATCGGCTCTGGAAACACCATATATTTT. Its protein is CASSIGSGNTIYF. The chain recombines TRBV5-1 with TRBJ1-3; no reliable D call. V was pared by 4 bases and J by 0 bases, with 5 bases between. The CDR3 consists of 13 residues. Germline V lookup: CDR1 SGHRS, CDR2 YFSETQ.